Here is one T cell receptor beta chain with its context. No antigen is known for it. No base quality values were provided; no much bigger clone lies one nucleotide off. This record comes from a study of blood T cell repertoires in COVID-19 (dated by TCRdb to the early 2020s). About the full investigation: Samples covering the acute and convalescent phases of COVID-19 were provided by collaborators in the United States, Italy and Spain. Where HLA class I and class II types were available, the types were taken from metadata supplied by the sample provider, not from assay-based typing. The dataset comprised deeply sampled blood TCRbeta repertoires from subjects exposed to, actively infected with, or recovered from COVID-19. The sample metadata nearly always contained a de-identified subject ID, COVID-19 status, age in years and sex. The prospective study material was composed of cDNA or gDNA derived from T cells, B-cell-depleted T cells, or PBMCs. The samples were drawn from two sources: the first 160 participants of the ongoing ImmuneRACE study, and fewer than 1,500 subjects contributed by 6 global collaborators. The repertoires were released in a freely available public database intended as a resource for research on the immune response to SARS-CoV-2. The investigation overall reported the following: The quantity of clinical and demographic metadata differed by source and by participant and was supplied without curation.

TCRbeta CDR3 regions were amplified from genomic DNA by means of the immunoSEQ Assay, a bias-controlled multiplex PCR. In the authors' own workflow: Within the assay, amplification of reference gene primers was used to estimate how many nucleated cells each sample contained. To quantify the absolute abundance of each unique TCRbeta CDR3 rearrangement, sequence reads were collapsed and filtered. Productive Simpson clonality was computed per sample as the square root of Simpson's diversity index over productive rearrangements. Not all clones reach the TCRdb copy of this immuneACCESS table, which keeps in-frame sequences only. Checked studies attribute under half of the gap to unresolved V genes and leave the rest unexplained. V and J calls and clone size are given by that table; D and trimming were obtained from the DNA. The sample yields approximately 100,000 clones; 88% were counted once. 5.5% to 8% of the sample lies in the top ten.

The collaborating institutions used their own protocols to collect whole blood in K2EDTA tubes. For TCRbeta analysis, collaborators shipped samples in one of three forms: frozen whole blood, isolated PBMCs, or DNA extracted from either of those sample types. V is pruned by 2 bases and J by 6 bases, leaving 6 bases of the junction without a gene match. CDR3 length: 14 amino acids, cysteine to phenylalanine. The DNA shown is the 42-base CDR3, in frame from base 1. The germline V gene (reference sequence) yields SEHNR for CDR1 and FQNEAQ for CDR2. Rearrangement joined TRBV7-9 to TRBJ1-1, with 7 bases matching TRBD1. Sequenced input: peripheral blood. The origin of this receptor is a woman aged 60-70 years with acute or convalescent COVID-19. The CDR3 region reads CASSLQGGRAEAFF. The nucleotide sequence is given as TGTGCCAGCAGCTTACAGGGGGGACGCGCTGAAGCTTTCTTT. Supplemented by the reference TRBV7-9 and TRBJ1-1 proteins around the CDR3, the complete variable domain is DTGVSQNPRHKITKRGQNVTFRCDPISEHNRLYWYRQTLGQGPEFLTYFQNEAQLEKSRLLSDRFSAERPKGSFSTLEIQRTEQGDSAMYLCASSLQGGRAEAFFGQGTRLTVV.